This TCR beta chain was identified during a study of monozygotic twins with cystic fibrosis. Produced via immunoSEQ multiplex PCR; TCRdb's table is partial and in-frame only. Seen here are some 11,000 clones, over 95% observed once, and the top ten hold over 0.8%. Germline assignment: CDR1 MNHEY and CDR2 SMNVEV (reference sequence). The CDR3 sequence is 15 residues long. The V gene lost 2 bases and the J gene lost 3 bases, with 11 bases spanning the gap. The rearrangement links TRBV27 to TRBJ1-5; weak D call: TRBD1 (6 bases). The receptor was derived from a boy between 10 and 17 years old with cystic fibrosis. The sequencing input was blood. CDR3 nucleotide sequence: TGTGCCAGCAGTTTAGGAGTGGGGGCCAATCAGCCCCAGCATTTT. This gives the protein CASSLGVGANQPQHF.